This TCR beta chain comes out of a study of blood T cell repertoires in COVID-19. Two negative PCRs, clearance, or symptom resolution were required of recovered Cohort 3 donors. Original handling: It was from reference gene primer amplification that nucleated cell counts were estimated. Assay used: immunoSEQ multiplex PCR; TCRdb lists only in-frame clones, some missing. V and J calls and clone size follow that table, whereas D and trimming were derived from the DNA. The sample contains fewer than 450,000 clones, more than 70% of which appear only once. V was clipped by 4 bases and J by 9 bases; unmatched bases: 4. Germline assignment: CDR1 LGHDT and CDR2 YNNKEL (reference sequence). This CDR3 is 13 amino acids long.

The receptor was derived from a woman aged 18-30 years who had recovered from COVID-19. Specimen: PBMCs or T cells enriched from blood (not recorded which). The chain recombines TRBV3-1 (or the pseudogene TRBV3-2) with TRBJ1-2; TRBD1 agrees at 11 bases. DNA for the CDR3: TGTGCCAGCAGCCTCCGGGACAGGGGGAGCTACACCTTC. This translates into CASSLRDRGSYTF.